This TCR beta chain was captured by sequencing in a study of blood T cell repertoires in COVID-19. CDR1 is LNHDA, CDR2 SQIVND, per germline (reference sequence). CDR3 length equals 16 residues. V was trimmed by 4 bases and J by 1 base, leaving 13 bases between them. TCRdb keeps only in-frame clones here, not all; method: immunoSEQ multiplex PCR. The data hold over 250,000 clones, with 75% to 90% observed a single time. The specimen was peripheral blood. This receptor was obtained from a woman aged 40 to 50 who had recovered from COVID-19. The gene calls are TRBV19 and TRBJ1-4; tentatively, D is TRBD1 (5 bases). The CDR3 region has the DNA TGTGCCAGTAGTACCCGGCGAAGGGGAACTAATGAAAAACTGTTTTTT. Its protein is CASSTRRRGTNEKLFF.